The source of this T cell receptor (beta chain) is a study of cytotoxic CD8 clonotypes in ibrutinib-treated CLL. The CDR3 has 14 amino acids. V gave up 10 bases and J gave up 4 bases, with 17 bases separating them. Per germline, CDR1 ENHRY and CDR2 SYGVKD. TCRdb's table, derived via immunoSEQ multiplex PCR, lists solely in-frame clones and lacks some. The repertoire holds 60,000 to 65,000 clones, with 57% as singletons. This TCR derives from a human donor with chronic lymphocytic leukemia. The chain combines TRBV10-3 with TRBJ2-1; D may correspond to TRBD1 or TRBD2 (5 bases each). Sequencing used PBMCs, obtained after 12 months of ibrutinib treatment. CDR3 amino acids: CATEGQEVYNEQFF. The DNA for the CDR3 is TGTGCCACCGAGGGGCAGGAGGTTTACAATGAGCAGTTCTTC.